The next 17 T cell receptor beta chains were all read from a single sample in a study of blood T cells in healthy people across ages. Combining a sample-barcoded 5' primer with a J-beta primer mix, a second PCR ran for roughly 6 to 12 cycles. TCRdb processed the 5' RACE reads anew with MiXCR; each CDR3 protein has one entry. The sample holds more than 1.4 million distinct CDR3 sequences, approximately 42% seen once. The sample consisted of blood. These receptors were taken from a woman aged 18-29 years in good health.

The rearrangement links TRBV4-1 to TRBJ1-2; D gene unclear. Trimming took off 4 bases at V and 2 bases at J, with 14 bases between the two ends. Germline CDR1 and CDR2: MGHRA and YSYEKL. The CDR3 totals 15 residues. The CDR3 sequence is CASSRETGQNYGYTF. The CDR3 coding sequence is TGCGCCAGCAGCCGAGAAACCGGGCAAAACTATGGCTACACCTTC.

This chain links TRBV6-1 with TRBJ2-5, with 8 nucleotides matching TRBD1. In germline, CDR1 is MNHNS, CDR2 SASEGT. The CDR3 runs to 15 residues. J was trimmed by 11 bases and V by 6 bases; bases with no gene match: 17. CDR3 region: CASRTGTGFNNEQYF. DNA of the CDR3: TGTGCCAGCAGGACCGGGACAGGCTTTAACAATGAGCAGTACTTC.

The chain joins TRBV20-1 to TRBJ2-3; D may correspond to TRBD1 or TRBD2 (5 bases each). The CDR3 is 15 residues long. Germline loops: CDR1 DFQATT, CDR2 SNEGSKA (reference sequence). Trimming shortened V by 4 bases and J by 1 base, and 15 bases separated the two germline ends. The DNA of the CDR3 is TGCAGTGCTACCCGAACCGGGACCCGCACAGATACGCAGTATTTT. It encodes CSATRTGTRTDTQYF.

The rearrangement uses TRBV6-1 and TRBJ2-1, with 11 bases aligning to TRBD2. The CDR3 extends over 15 amino acids. The V gene end was trimmed by 2 bases and the J gene end by 13 bases; junction bases not matched to a gene: 10. In germline, CDR1 is MNHNS, CDR2 SASEGT. Here the CDR3 reads CASSELAGGQETQFF. CDR3 DNA sequence: TGTGCCAGCAGTGAACTAGCGGGAGGCCAAGAGACCCAGTTCTTC.

This clonotype was picked up a small number of times. The chain uses TRBV11-2 and TRBJ1-2; TRBD1 might be the D (6 bases). Trimming cost V 5 bases and J 1 base, with 23 bases left between them. The CDR3 has 18 residues. Germline lookup yields CDR1 SGHAT and CDR2 FQNNGV. CDR3 coding DNA: TGTGCCAGCAGCCAGTTTGACCGGACCGGGACAATTAACTATGGCTACACCTTC. It encodes CASSQFDRTGTINYGYTF.

This chain's CDR3 is CSGRDGGGYEQYF. DNA of the CDR3: TGCAGCGGCCGGGACGGTGGGGGATACGAGCAGTACTTC. The J gene is TRBJ2-7, the V gene TRBV29-1, with D perhaps TRBD1 or TRBD2 (5 bases each). The CDR3 contains 13 residues. Trimming pared 7 bases from V and 4 bases from J, leaving 17 bases between. CDR1 and CDR2 (germline): SQVTM, ANQGSEA.

The chain combines TRBV7-9 with TRBJ1-1; perhaps TRBD1 as D (5 bases). Germline V gene sequence: CDR1 SEHNR, CDR2 FQNEAQ (reference sequence). V was clipped by 3 bases and J by 1 base, with 12 bases between them. The length of the CDR3 is 15 residues. CDR3 DNA sequence: TGTGCCAGCAGCTTGATGACAGCTCAGAACACTGAAGCTTTCTTT. It specifies CASSLMTAQNTEAFF.

The chain couples TRBV5-1 to TRBJ2-1; D may correspond to TRBD1 or TRBD2 (6 bases each). Trimming shortened V by 1 base and J by 4 bases, and 15 bases separated the two germline ends. CDR1 and CDR2 (germline): SGHRS, YFSETQ. The CDR3 covers 16 residues. The CDR3, as DNA: TGCGCCAGCAGCTTGCAGGCGGGACAACGATACAATGAGCAGTTCTTC. Protein: CASSLQAGQRYNEQFF.

The chain employs TRBV12-3 or TRBV12-4 and TRBJ2-1; 10 bases match TRBD2. The CDR3 sequence is 19 residues long. After removal of 1 base from V and 4 bases from J, the junction contained 13 bases not matched to a gene. The CDR3: CASSLVSLAGVGAYNEQFF. In DNA form, the CDR3 reads TGTGCCAGCAGTTTAGTTTCGCTAGCGGGAGTGGGGGCATACAATGAGCAGTTCTTC.

This chain uses TRBV12-3 or TRBV12-4 with TRBJ1-1; 7 nucleotides agree with TRBD1. The CDR3 is made up of 14 amino acids. After removal of 5 bases from V and 3 bases from J, the junction contained 6 bases not matched to a gene. The CDR3 region is CASSPRTGHTEAFF. As DNA, the CDR3 is TGTGCCAGCAGTCCCCGGACAGGCCACACTGAAGCTTTCTTT.

V gene TRBV30 combines with J gene TRBJ2-7, with D unclear. V was clipped by 1 base and J by 5 bases, with 9 bases between them. Germline CDR1 and CDR2: GTSNPN and SVGIG (reference sequence). The CDR3 contains 12 residues. Here the CDR3 reads CAWSGMDHEQYF. DNA for the CDR3: TGTGCCTGGAGTGGGATGGACCACGAGCAGTACTTC.

This sequence joins TRBV20-1 and TRBJ2-7; TRBD2 aligns across 8 bases. The length of the CDR3 is 12 residues. J lost 5 bases, V lost 6 bases, and 6 bases had no gene match. Germline loops: CDR1 DFQATT, CDR2 SNEGSKA (reference sequence). The CDR3 is CSARSTSDEQYF. The CDR3 DNA reads as TGCAGTGCCCGATCGACTAGCGACGAGCAGTACTTC.

Turning to this clonotype: The junction departs from germline at one end; a sequencing error may be responsible. V usage is TRBV3-1 and J usage is TRBJ1-2, with D unresolved. The germline V gene has CDR1 LGHDT and CDR2 YNNKEL (reference sequence). The length of the CDR3 is 14 residues. This CDR3 is CVSSRSGEIGGYTF. The CDR3 coding sequence is TGTGTCAGCAGCCGATCTGGGGAGATCGGTGGCTACACCTTC.

The chain uses TRBV6-1 and TRBJ1-5; 12 positions agree with TRBD1. Trimming cost V 7 bases and J 5 bases; bases outside gene matches: 6. CDR1 MNHNS and CDR2 SASEGT come from the germline V gene. CDR3 length equals 15 residues. CDR3 DNA: TGTGCCAGCATGGTGGGGACAGGGGGCGATCAGCCCCAGCATTTT. Amino acid sequence: CASMVGTGGDQPQHF.

The sample holds many counts of this clonotype. This rearrangement joins TRBV7-9 to TRBJ1-4; 7 bases are shared with TRBD1. The length of the CDR3 is 14 residues. Trimming took 5 bases from V and 2 from J; bases not matched to a gene: 2. The germline V gene encodes CDR1 SEHNR and CDR2 FQNEAQ (reference sequence). The CDR3 reads CASSQGGTNEKLFF. DNA for the CDR3: TGTGCCAGCAGCCAGGGGGGGACTAATGAAAAACTGTTTTTT.

Regarding this clonotype: Relative to the germline gene, one junction end is altered; a read error may explain this. The chain has TRBV20-1 and TRBJ1-5, with TRBD1 matching over 8 bases. The CDR3 runs to 16 residues. Germline CDR1 DFQATT, CDR2 SNEGSKA (reference sequence). The DNA of the CDR3 is TGCGGTGCTAGAGAGGGAGGGACAGGTAGCAATCAGCCCCAGCATTTT. It encodes CGAREGGTGSNQPQHF.

The V call is TRBV9, the J call TRBJ2-7, with TRBD1 matching 8 bases. Trimming at V came to 3 bases and at J to 3 bases, leaving 5 bases not matched to a gene. The CDR3 has 14 amino acids. In germline, CDR1 is SGDLS, CDR2 YYNGEE. The CDR3 here is CASSASGGRYEQYF. The DNA for the CDR3 is TGTGCCAGCAGCGCGTCAGGGGGCCGCTACGAGCAGTACTTC.